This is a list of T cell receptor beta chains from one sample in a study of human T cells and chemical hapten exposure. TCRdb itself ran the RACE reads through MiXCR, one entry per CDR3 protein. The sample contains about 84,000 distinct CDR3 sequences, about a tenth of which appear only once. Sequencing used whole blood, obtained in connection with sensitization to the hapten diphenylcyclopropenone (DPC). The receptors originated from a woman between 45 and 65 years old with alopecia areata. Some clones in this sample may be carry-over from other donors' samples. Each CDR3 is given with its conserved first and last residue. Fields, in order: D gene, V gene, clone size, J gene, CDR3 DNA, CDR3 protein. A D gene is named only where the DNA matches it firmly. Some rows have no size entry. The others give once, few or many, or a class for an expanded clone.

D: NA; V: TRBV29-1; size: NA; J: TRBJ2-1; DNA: TGCAGCGTAGAGGGCTGGCCCCTGGGTGAGCAGTTCTTC; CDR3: CSVEGWPLGEQFF
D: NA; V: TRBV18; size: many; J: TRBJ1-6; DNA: TGTGCCAGCTCACCAAATACTAAGACACCCCTCCACTTT; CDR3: CASSPNTKTPLHF
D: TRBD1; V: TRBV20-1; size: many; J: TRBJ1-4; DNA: TGCAGTGCTCCTCCCGGGACAGGGAGGACTGAAAAACTGTTTTTT; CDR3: CSAPPGTGRTEKLFF
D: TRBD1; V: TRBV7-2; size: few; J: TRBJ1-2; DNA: TGTGCCAGCACCCCGAGGGGGCTATCTAACTATGGCTACACCTTC; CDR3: CASTPRGLSNYGYTF
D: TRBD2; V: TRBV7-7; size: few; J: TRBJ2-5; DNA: TGTGCTAGCAGCTTAGCCGGTGGGACTAGCGGGAGGGGCGAGACCCAGTACTTC; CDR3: CASSLAGGTSGRGETQYF
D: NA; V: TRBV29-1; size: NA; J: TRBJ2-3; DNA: TGCAGCGGGGTGGTGTTCACAGATACGCAGTATTTT; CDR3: CSGVVFTDTQYF
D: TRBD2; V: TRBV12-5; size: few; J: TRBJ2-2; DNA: TGTGCTAGTGGTCCCTATGCTAGCGGGCCGAACACCGGGGAGCTGTTTTTT; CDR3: CASGPYASGPNTGELFF
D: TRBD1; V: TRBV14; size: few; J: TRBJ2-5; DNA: TGTGCCAGCAGCTCGGGACAGCCCAAAGAGACCCAGTACTTC; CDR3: CASSSGQPKETQYF
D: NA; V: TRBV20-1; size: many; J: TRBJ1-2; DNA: TGCAGTGCTAGAGACCCCTCCCCAGGAGCTAACTATGGCTACACCTTC; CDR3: CSARDPSPGANYGYTF
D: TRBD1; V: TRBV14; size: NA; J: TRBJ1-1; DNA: TGTGCCAGCAGCCAGAGGGGGCGCGGGAACACTGAAGCTTTCTTT; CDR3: CASSQRGRGNTEAFF